Following are 30 T cell receptor beta chains from one sample sequenced in a study of blood T cell repertoires in COVID-19. Clones were sequenced by immunoSEQ multiplex PCR, and TCRdb holds only the in-frame ones, with some missing. The sample has about 82,000 clones; around four fifths are singletons. Source material: peripheral blood. These TCRs come from a woman aged 60-75 years with acute or convalescent COVID-19.

The rearrangement joins TRBV11-3 to TRBJ2-7; TRBD2 might be the D (6 bases). Trimming shortened V by 6 bases and J by 3 bases, and 21 bases separated the two germline ends. Per germline, CDR1 SGHNT and CDR2 YENEEA. CDR3 length equals 16 residues. DNA for the CDR3: TGTGCCAGCAGACAGGAGGGGTCAGGGTTGGTCTACGAGCAGTACTTC. It translates to CASRQEGSGLVYEQYF.

This clone was detected once. V gene TRBV6-5 combines with J gene TRBJ1-2; 7 bases line up with TRBD1. In germline, CDR1 is MNHEY, CDR2 SVGAGI. After removal of 6 bases from V and 2 bases from J, the junction contained 9 bases not matched to a gene. The CDR3 covers 15 residues. CDR3 in amino acids: CASRTGSGGNYGYTF. In nucleotides, the CDR3 is TGTGCCAGCAGGACAGGGTCCGGTGGAAACTATGGCTACACCTTC.

The chain's CDR3 is CASSLVGANTEAFF. In DNA form, the CDR3 reads TGTGCCAGCAGCTTGGTGGGGGCGAACACTGAAGCTTTCTTT. The J gene is TRBJ1-1, the V gene TRBV5-6; weak D call: TRBD1 (6 bases). From germline, CDR1 is SGHDT and CDR2 YYEEEE. V was cut by 0 bases and J by 1 base, with 7 bases left in between. The CDR3 totals 14 residues.

The V gene is TRBV4-1, the J gene TRBJ2-6; D might be TRBD2 (7 bases). Trimming left V 4 bases short and J 5 bases short, with 12 bases between. The CDR3 totals 15 residues. Germline V gene data show CDR1 as MGHRA and CDR2 as YSYEKL. Here the CDR3 DNA reads TGCGCCAGCAGCCGGTCCGGGGGGCGGGCCAACGTCCTGACTTTC. It specifies CASSRSGGRANVLTF.

This sequence joins TRBV6-1 and TRBJ1-2, with no clear D. The germline CDR1 and CDR2 sequences are MNHNS and SASEGT. The V gene lost 1 base and the J gene lost 3 bases, with 9 bases spanning the gap. This CDR3 has 14 amino acids. DNA for the CDR3: TGTGCCAGCAGTGAAGGGCAGGCGTACTATGGCTACACCTTC. It codes for CASSEGQAYYGYTF.

The chain links TRBV10-3 to TRBJ2-1, with 9 bases matching TRBD2. This CDR3 comprises 13 residues. The V gene's germline CDR1 is ENHRY and CDR2 SYGVKD. The trim removed 9 bases at V and 5 bases at J, leaving 5 bases unmatched. This CDR3 is CAMQREANNEQFF. The CDR3, as DNA: TGTGCCATGCAGCGGGAGGCTAACAATGAGCAGTTCTTC.

This sequence joins TRBV5-6 and TRBJ1-2; D is undetermined. The CDR3 sequence is 13 residues long. Germline CDR1 reads SGHDT; CDR2 reads YYEEEE. V lost 5 bases to trimming and J lost 0 bases, with 8 bases between them. Written as DNA, the CDR3 is TGTGCCAGCAGACTAGCCTCTAACTATGGCTACACCTTC. Translated: CASRLASNYGYTF.

The chain carries TRBV7-8 and TRBJ2-7; the D is unclear. CDR1 and CDR2 (germline): SGHVS, FQNEAQ. The CDR3 covers 16 residues. Trimming cost V 1 base and J 4 bases, with 17 bases left between them. The CDR3 region is CASSLDPATAIYEQYF. The CDR3, as DNA: TGTGCCAGCAGCTTAGACCCAGCGACGGCGATTTACGAGCAGTACTTC.

Notes on this clone: One end of the junction is discordant with germline, which a read error may explain. The chain joins TRBV5-1 to TRBJ2-1, with TRBD1 as a possible D gene (6 bases). Germline V gives CDR1 SGHRS, CDR2 YFSETQ. The CDR3 consists of 14 residues. The CDR3 here is CASTLGDNYNEQFF. The CDR3 DNA reads TGCGCCAGCACCTTGGGGGACAACTACAATGAGCAGTTCTTC.

This clone was detected once. The chain recombines TRBV30 with TRBJ2-7, with no clear D. The CDR3 consists of 12 residues. In germline, CDR1 is GTSNPN, CDR2 SVGIG (reference sequence). Trimming pared 4 bases from V and 5 bases from J, leaving 12 bases between. The CDR3 DNA sequence: TGTGCCTGGACCAAGGAGTGGAACGAGCAGTACTTC. It yields the protein CAWTKEWNEQYF.

This chain joins TRBV27 and TRBJ1-2; 10 bases are shared with TRBD1. The CDR3 has 16 amino acids. From germline, CDR1 is MNHEY and CDR2 SMNVEV (reference sequence). V shed 0 bases, J shed 7 bases, and the junction held 8 bases outside the gene matches. CDR3 in DNA: TGTGCCAGCAGTTTATCGCGGCCGACAGGGGGCTCTGGCTACACCTTC. Protein: CASSLSRPTGGSGYTF.

The genes are TRBV6-5 and TRBJ1-1, with a weak D call TRBD1 (5 bases). Germline CDR1 and CDR2: MNHEY and SVGAGI. Trimming removed 5 bases at V and 8 bases at J, with 18 bases between. The CDR3 is made up of 14 amino acids. For the CDR3, the DNA is TGTGCCAGCAGTCCCCCGGGGGGTCTGGAAGAAGCTTTCTTT. Translating it yields CASSPPGGLEEAFF.

V gene TRBV15 combines with J gene TRBJ1-6; D gene ambiguous. There are 15 residues in the CDR3. V lost 0 bases to trimming and J lost 7 bases, with 10 bases between them. Per germline, CDR1 LNHNV and CDR2 YYDKDF (reference sequence). The CDR3, as DNA: TGTGCCACCAGCAGAGAGGCCAGTAAGAATTCACCCCTCCACTTT. It is translated as CATSREASKNSPLHF.

This chain connects TRBV6-2 or TRBV6-3 to TRBJ2-1; D remains unclear. The V end was cut by 4 bases, the J end by 7 bases, with 11 bases between. Germline loops: CDR1 MNHEY, CDR2 SVGEGT. The CDR3 covers 13 residues. The CDR3 here is CASSSTGLNEQFF. The CDR3 coding sequence is TGTGCCAGCAGTTCTACTGGTTTAAATGAGCAGTTCTTC.

The chain uses TRBV21-1 and TRBJ1-2; the table's TRBD1 call for D was not verified on the DNA. TRBV21-1 is marked as a pseudogene. The CDR3 runs to 17 residues. Written as DNA, the CDR3 is TGTGCCAGCAGCTTCCCTACGCCCGACAGTGCTAACTATGGCTACACCTTC. This translates into CASSFPTPDSANYGYTF.

V gene TRBV7-3 combines with J gene TRBJ1-1; a possible D gene is TRBD1 (6 bases). Germline-derived CDR1 and CDR2 are SGHTA and FQGTGA. This CDR3 region has 14 residues. V was shortened by 7 bases and J by 3 bases, with 15 bases between the two germline ends. Here the CDR3 reads CASTPPGTHTEAFF. CDR3 DNA: TGTGCCAGCACTCCTCCCGGGACACACACTGAAGCTTTCTTT.

The chain couples TRBV12-3 or TRBV12-4 to TRBJ2-1; 8 bases align to TRBD2. J lost 8 bases, V lost 4 bases, and 4 bases had no gene match. CDR3 length equals 13 residues. CDR3 nucleotides: TGTGCCAGCAGTTCACCGACTAGCGATGAGCAGTTCTTC. Residues: CASSSPTSDEQFF.

V and J are TRBV5-4 and TRBJ2-3; 12 positions match TRBD2. The trim removed 4 bases at V and 4 bases at J, leaving 13 bases unmatched. The germline gives CDR1 SGHNT, CDR2 YYREEE (reference sequence). CDR3 length: 18 amino acids. This CDR3 reads CASSGPGTSGFPADTQYF. CDR3 bases: TGTGCCAGCAGCGGGCCCGGGACTAGCGGGTTCCCCGCAGATACGCAGTATTTT.

The count of this clone is one. The CDR3, as DNA: TGTGCCAGCAGTCCCCGGCGGAGCGCGGGAGGGTTCAATGAGCAGTTCTTC. Protein product: CASSPRRSAGGFNEQFF. J is TRBJ2-1 and V is TRBV6-6; 9 nucleotides align to TRBD2. The V and J ends lost 5 bases and 6 bases, in that order; junction bases with no gene match: 14. CDR3 size: 17 residues. Germline CDR1 is MNHNY and CDR2 is SVGAGI (reference sequence).

V usage is TRBV5-1 and J usage is TRBJ1-1, with D unclear. V was clipped by 2 bases and J by 5 bases, with 10 bases between them. The CDR3 has 13 residues. Germline CDR1 reads SGHRS; CDR2 reads YFSETQ. As DNA, the CDR3 is TGCGCCAGCAGCTTCGTGGGAGGGACTGAAGCTTTCTTT. This codes for CASSFVGGTEAFF. Variable domain in full (rest from reference TRBV5-1 and TRBJ1-1): KAGVTQTPRYLIKTRGQQVTLSCSPISGHRSVSWYQQTPGQGLQFLFEYFSETQRNKGNFPGRFSGRQFSNSRSEMNVSTLELGDSALYLCASSFVGGTEAFFGQGTRLTVV.

The rearrangement links TRBV12-3 or TRBV12-4 to TRBJ1-5; D might be TRBD1 (5 bases). The CDR3 loop spans 12 amino acids. V dropped 2 bases and J dropped 6 bases, with 5 bases sitting between them. CDR3 residues: CASSLRGQPQHF. The CDR3 DNA sequence: TGTGCCAGCAGTTTAAGGGGTCAGCCCCAGCATTTT.

The genes are TRBV9 and TRBJ1-3; 8 bases agree with TRBD1. Per germline, CDR1 SGDLS and CDR2 YYNGEE. The CDR3 has 16 residues. J gave up 4 bases and V 3 bases, and 9 bases lay outside the gene matches. The CDR3: CASSARGLAFGNTIYF. As DNA, the CDR3 is TGTGCCAGCAGCGCCAGGGGGCTTGCGTTCGGAAACACCATATATTTT.

This chain uses TRBV7-9 with TRBJ1-2, with D unresolved. The V and J ends lost 5 bases and 3 bases respectively, with 13 bases between them. This CDR3 spans 14 amino acids. From germline, CDR1 is SEHNR and CDR2 FQNEAQ (reference sequence). CDR3 sequence reads: CASSLEESDYGYTF. CDR3 coding DNA: TGTGCCAGCAGCCTCGAGGAGTCGGACTATGGCTACACCTTC.

Turning to this clone: The sample has other DNA sequences that encode this CDR3 too. This rearrangement joins TRBV12-3 or TRBV12-4 to TRBJ1-1; D not certain. The germline V and J ends were trimmed by 2 bases and 3 bases, with 7 bases remaining between them. The CDR3 has 13 residues. The CDR3 DNA is TGTGCCAGCAGTTTAAGAGAGGACACTGAAGCTTTCTTT. This codes for CASSLREDTEAFF.

V usage is TRBV13 and J usage is TRBJ2-7, with 10 nucleotides matching TRBD1. This CDR3 is 17 amino acids long. Germline V lookup: CDR1 PRHDT, CDR2 FYEKMQ (reference sequence). Trimming cost V 3 bases and J 7 bases; bases outside gene matches: 15. The CDR3 DNA sequence: TGTGCCAGCAGCTTGGGACAGGGGTCCCCTGAGGATCTAGAGCAGTACTTC. Translation: CASSLGQGSPEDLEQYF.

This clone was detected a few times. V usage is TRBV19 and J usage is TRBJ1-3; 10 positions agree with TRBD1. The CDR3 is 16 amino acids. Germline V gene data show CDR1 as LNHDA and CDR2 as SQIVND (reference sequence). J lost 8 bases, V lost 4 bases, and 11 bases had no gene match. Here the CDR3 DNA reads TGTGCCAGTAGTACCCCGACAGGGGGCTTAAGGGACACCATATATTTT. It encodes CASSTPTGGLRDTIYF. Variable domain in full (rest from reference TRBV19 and TRBJ1-3): DGGITQSPKYLFRKEGQNVTLSCEQNLNHDAMYWYRQDPGQGLRLIYYSQIVNDFQKGDIAEGYSVSREKKESFPLTVTSAQKNPTAFYLCASSTPTGGLRDTIYFGEGSWLTVV.

The rearrangement joins TRBV11-3 to TRBJ1-1, with TRBD1 matching over 10 bases. Germline loops: CDR1 SGHNT, CDR2 YENEEA. The CDR3 sequence is 15 residues long. V dropped 2 bases and J dropped 4; count of bases not matched to a gene: 4. CDR3 sequence reads: CASSLRGQGGTEAFF. For the CDR3, the DNA is TGTGCCAGCAGCTTACGAGGACAGGGGGGCACTGAAGCTTTCTTT.

This sequence joins TRBV5-6 and TRBJ2-2, with TRBD1 matching over 10 bases. Germline V gives CDR1 SGHDT, CDR2 YYEEEE. CDR3 size: 16 residues. After removal of 4 bases from V and 6 bases from J, the junction contained 9 bases not matched to a gene. Here the CDR3 reads CASSLLLGQGAGELFF. CDR3 nucleotide sequence: TGTGCCAGCAGCCTCCTCCTTGGACAGGGGGCCGGGGAGCTGTTTTTT.

The rearrangement uses TRBV5-1 and TRBJ1-3; D may be TRBD1 (5 bases). CDR3 length: 14 amino acids. Per germline, CDR1 SGHRS and CDR2 YFSETQ. V was pared by 5 bases and J by 4 bases, with 13 bases between. The DNA of the CDR3 is TGCGCCAGCAGTCTCCAGGGCGCGGGAAACACCATATATTTT. Translating gives CASSLQGAGNTIYF.

The CDR3 reads CASSSRLAGTGTDTQYF. The CDR3 nucleotides are TGCGCCAGCAGTTCCCGACTAGCGGGTACAGGCACAGATACGCAGTATTTT. The rearrangement links TRBV10-2 to TRBJ2-3, with TRBD2 identical over 10 bases. The CDR3 sequence is 17 residues long. J gave up 1 base and V 5 bases, and 9 bases lay outside the gene matches. The V gene's germline CDR1 is WSHSY and CDR2 SAAADI.